The 13 T cell receptor beta chains below all came from one sample that was sequenced in a study of regulatory T cells in long-lasting Graves disease. Documented time point: persistent/refractory GD, antithyroid drugs over 5 years with positive TRAb. Following extraction of RNA from PBMCs, that RNA was used to make the TCR library. The TCR beta library used iRepertoire HTBI primers with Arm-PCR amplification of CDR3. TCRdb recomputed calls from the multiplex PCR reads with MiXCR, one row per CDR3 protein. The table has around 450,000 distinct CDR3 sequences, under 25% seen once. The starting material was peripheral blood mononuclear cells (PBMCs), obtained when the disease was refractory, from a patient treated with antithyroid drugs. The receptors were sampled from a female donor with Graves disease.

In this sample, this clonotype turned up many times. J is TRBJ2-7 and V is TRBV6-1, with D perhaps TRBD2 (6 bases). Trimming took 6 bases from V and 2 from J, leaving 20 bases between them. Germline CDR1 MNHNS, CDR2 SASEGT. CDR3 length: 16 amino acids. The CDR3 DNA follows: TGTGCCAGCAGCAGGGACTCAACCCTTTCCCCCTACGAGCAGTACTTC. The encoded protein is CASSRDSTLSPYEQYF.

At least ten counts were recorded for this clonotype. The chain links TRBV28 to TRBJ2-6, with 8 nucleotides matching TRBD1. V was pared by 6 bases and J by 0 bases, with 7 bases of the junction left unmatched. CDR3 size: 17 residues. In germline, CDR1 is MDHEN, CDR2 SYDVKM. The CDR3 loop is CASSRQGPYSGANVLTF. The CDR3 bases are TGTGCCAGCAGCAGACAGGGGCCGTACTCTGGGGCCAACGTCCTGACTTTC. Complete variable domain (other parts from reference TRBV28 and TRBJ2-6): DVKVTQSSRYLVKRTGEKVFLECVQDMDHENMFWYRQDPGLGLRLIYFSYDVKMKEKGDIPEGYSVSREKKERFSLILESASTNQTSMYLCASSRQGPYSGANVLTFGAGSRLTVL.

The sample holds a few counts of this clonotype. The rearrangement joins TRBV10-3 to TRBJ1-5; D ambiguous. The CDR3 length is 15 residues. The V gene's germline CDR1 is ENHRY and CDR2 SYGVKD. Trimming cost V 4 bases and J 1 base, with 11 bases left between them. In nucleotides, the CDR3 is TGTGCCATCAGTGCCGACCGGAGGAGCAATCAGCCCCAGCATTTT. This translates into CAISADRRSNQPQHF.

Of note for this clonotype: A much larger clone sits a single nucleotide away, making a read error possible. This chain uses TRBV28 with TRBJ1-2, with D unresolved. The CDR3 runs to 14 residues. In germline, CDR1 is MDHEN, CDR2 SYDVKM. In DNA, the CDR3 is TGTGCCAGCAGATTATCAGGACTTAACTATGGCTACACCTTC. Its protein product is CASRLSGLNYGYTF.

V is TRBV19 and J is TRBJ2-7, with D possibly called TRBD1 or TRBD2 (5 bases each). Germline CDR1 and CDR2: LNHDA and SQIVND (reference sequence). The CDR3 is made up of 13 amino acids. The V end lost 6 bases, the J end lost 6 bases, and 15 bases lay between the germline ends. The CDR3 region is CASSPGTIGEQYF. The CDR3 coding sequence is TGTGCCAGTAGCCCTGGGACGATCGGCGAGCAGTACTTC.

This clonotype turned up a few times. The genes are TRBV20-1 and TRBJ1-3, with D possibly TRBD1 on 5 matching bases. This CDR3 has 16 amino acids. Looked up from germline, CDR1 is DFQATT and CDR2 is SNEGSKA (reference sequence). V lost 3 bases, J lost 0 bases, and 15 bases lay in between. The CDR3 DNA reads TGCAGTGCTAGGGATGGGACGGGGAACTCTGGAAACACCATATATTTT. Its translation: CSARDGTGNSGNTIYF.

This clonotype has only a few counts. The chain is built from TRBV24-1 and TRBJ2-3; D is ambiguous. This CDR3 contains 13 residues. Trimming took 4 bases from V and 1 from J, leaving 5 bases between them. Per the germline V gene, CDR1 is KGHDR and CDR2 is SFDVKD. This CDR3 reads CATSDPRTDTQYF. Here the CDR3 DNA reads TGTGCCACCAGTGACCCTCGCACAGATACGCAGTATTTT.

There are a few counts of this clonotype. V usage is TRBV5-1 and J usage is TRBJ2-3; unclear D gene. The CDR3 spans 13 residues. Trimming removed 1 base from V and 4 bases from J, with 7 bases in between. Germline V gene data show CDR1 as SGHRS and CDR2 as YFSETQ. CDR3 region: CASSLHLPDTQYF. The CDR3 region has the DNA TGCGCCAGCAGCTTGCACCTCCCAGATACGCAGTATTTT.

This clonotype showed up many times. This chain links TRBV3-1 with TRBJ1-2; D may be TRBD1 (6 bases). The V end lost 4 bases, the J end lost 4 bases, and 13 bases lay between the germline ends. The germline gives CDR1 LGHDT, CDR2 YNNKEL (reference sequence). The CDR3 sequence is 14 residues long. The CDR3 DNA reads as TGTGCCAGCAGCCGATCCGACAGGAGCTATGGCTACACCTTC. Amino acid sequence: CASSRSDRSYGYTF.

The sample holds many counts of this clonotype. The genes are TRBV27 and TRBJ2-5; either TRBD1 or TRBD2 may supply D (5 bases each). Trimming pared 3 bases from V and 5 bases from J, leaving 19 bases between. The CDR3 is 16 residues long. CDR1 is MNHEY, CDR2 SMNVEV, per germline (reference sequence). CDR3 in amino acids: CASSFYRDALGETQYF. CDR3 nucleotides: TGTGCCAGCAGTTTTTACCGGGACGCCTTAGGGGAGACCCAGTACTTC.

The table lists this clonotype with a few counts. The chain uses TRBV4-3 and TRBJ1-2; 9 bases align to TRBD1. The junction had 3 bases not matched to a gene; V was cut back by 3 bases and J by 4 bases. The CDR3 totals 14 residues. Germline CDR1 LGHNA, CDR2 YSLEER. CDR3 protein: CASSQDRGTYGYTF. The CDR3 DNA reads as TGCGCCAGCAGCCAGGACAGGGGAACCTATGGCTACACCTTC.

The sample holds many counts of this clonotype. V usage is TRBV28 and J usage is TRBJ2-7, with 9 nucleotides matching TRBD1. From germline, CDR1 is MDHEN and CDR2 SYDVKM. The CDR3 is 15 residues long. The ends lost 5 bases at V and 3 bases at J; junction bases unmatched: 8. As DNA, the CDR3 is TGTGCCAGCAGTGAGACAGGGGGGAGTAGCTACGAGCAGTACTTC. The encoded protein is CASSETGGSSYEQYF.

The J gene is TRBJ1-6, the V gene TRBV25-1, with D possibly matching TRBD1 (5 bases). The germline V gene has CDR1 MGHDK and CDR2 SYGVNS. This CDR3 has 16 amino acids. V lost 5 bases, J lost 5 bases, and 16 bases lay in between. The CDR3 loop reads CASSPTRGGNNSPLHF. The CDR3 DNA follows: TGTGCCAGCAGTCCCACCCGGGGGGGGAATAATTCACCCCTCCACTTT.